Below, 27 T cell receptor beta chains from the same sample are listed, as sequenced in a study of Ad26.COV2.S vaccination and SARS-CoV-2 variants. The data were produced by immunoSEQ multiplex PCR, yet TCRdb's version contains in-frame clones alone and is incomplete. This table holds about 350,000 clones, roughly nine tenths found once. Source: peripheral blood, taken after recovery from COVID-19. The receptors derive from a human donor who had recovered from COVID-19.

The chain carries TRBV11-3 and TRBJ2-2; 10 nucleotides align to TRBD2. J lost 5 bases, V lost 3 bases, and 6 bases had no gene match. The germline CDR1 and CDR2 sequences are SGHNT and YENEEA. The CDR3 covers 16 residues. The CDR3 region has the DNA TGTGCCAGCAGCTTGGCGCTAGCGGGGGTGACCGGGGAGCTGTTTTTT. Protein product: CASSLALAGVTGELFF. The full variable domain, with the rest looked up from reference TRBV11-3 and TRBJ2-2, is EAGVVQSPRYKIIEKKQPVAFWCNPISGHNTLYWYLQNLGQGPELLIRYENEEAVDDSQLPKDRFSAERLKGVDSTLKIQPAELGDSAVYLCASSLALAGVTGELFFGEGSRLTVL.

This chain connects TRBV2 to TRBJ1-1, with D perhaps matching TRBD1 (5 bases). The CDR3 covers 13 residues. Trimming shortened V by 6 bases and J by 2 bases, and 10 bases separated the two germline ends. CDR1 is SNHLY and CDR2 is FYNNEI in the germline V gene. The CDR3 nucleotides read TGTGCCAGCAGGGGGACGGTCAACACTGAAGCTTTCTTT. Its protein product is CASRGTVNTEAFF.

The chain carries TRBV2 and TRBJ1-1, with D unclear. The germline V and J ends were trimmed by 6 bases and 3 bases, with 2 bases remaining between them. The CDR3 runs 10 residues. From germline, CDR1 is SNHLY and CDR2 FYNNEI. CDR3 sequence reads: CASRYTEAFF. The CDR3 region has the DNA TGTGCCAGCAGATACACTGAAGCTTTCTTT.

The rearrangement joins TRBV29-1 to TRBJ2-1, with TRBD1 identical over 8 bases. The CDR3 runs to 14 residues. The junction had 5 bases not matched to a gene; V was cut back by 7 bases and J by 0 bases. Germline loops: CDR1 SQVTM, CDR2 ANQGSEA. The CDR3 sequence is CSGLGQGSYNEQFF. For the CDR3, the DNA is TGCAGCGGGCTCGGACAGGGCTCCTACAATGAGCAGTTCTTC.

The chain links TRBV5-1 to TRBJ2-1; 10 positions match TRBD1. This CDR3 spans 14 amino acids. Trimming took 2 bases from V and 10 from J; bases not matched to a gene: 6. Germline lookup yields CDR1 SGHRS and CDR2 YFSETQ. In nucleotides, the CDR3 is TGCGCCAGCAGCTTCGACAGGGGGCGCTTAGAGCAGTTCTTC. Residues: CASSFDRGRLEQFF.

J is TRBJ2-7 and V is TRBV11-2; perhaps TRBD2 as D (5 bases). This CDR3 has 12 amino acids. The germline V gene encodes CDR1 SGHAT and CDR2 FQNNGV. Trimming cost V 5 bases and J 4 bases, with 9 bases left between them. The CDR3 region is CASSPTTYEQYF. The CDR3 bases are TGTGCCAGCAGCCCGACTACATACGAGCAGTACTTC.

The CDR3: CASSSAYGYTF. The CDR3 nucleotides are TGTGCCAGCAGCTCCGCCTATGGCTACACCTTC. V and J are TRBV7-9 and TRBJ1-2; D remains ambiguous. The CDR3 is 11 amino acids. In germline, CDR1 is SEHNR, CDR2 FQNEAQ (reference sequence). V lost 4 bases and J 4 bases, leaving 4 bases between the germline ends.

The chain links TRBV3-1 (or the pseudogene TRBV3-2) to TRBJ1-3; D is undetermined. The CDR3 has 15 amino acids. V was shortened by 7 bases and J by 4 bases, with 17 bases between the two germline ends. Germline assignment: CDR1 LGHDT and CDR2 YNNKEL (reference sequence). The CDR3 here is CASTRTAAGGNTIYF. The CDR3 region has the DNA TGTGCCAGCACCCGGACGGCGGCCGGCGGAAACACCATATATTTT.

This rearrangement joins TRBV6-2 or TRBV6-3 to TRBJ2-5; unclear D gene. This CDR3 region has 13 residues. V gave up 3 bases and J gave up 0 bases, with 5 bases separating them. Per germline, CDR1 MNHEY and CDR2 SVGEGT. The CDR3 DNA follows: TGTGCCAGCAGTTATAGGTACCAAGAGACCCAGTACTTC. This sequence encodes CASSYRYQETQYF.

The J gene is TRBJ2-7, the V gene TRBV7-2; no definite D call. Germline-derived CDR1 and CDR2 are SGHTA and FQGNSA. This CDR3 contains 13 residues. Trimming removed 1 base from V and 4 bases from J, with 8 bases in between. The CDR3 DNA is TGTGCCAGCAGCTTAGACAGAAAGTACGAGCAGTACTTC. This encodes CASSLDRKYEQYF. Combining the CDR3 with reference TRBV7-2 and TRBJ2-7 gives the whole variable domain GAGVSQSPSNKVTEKGKDVELRCDPISGHTALYWYRQSLGQGLEFLIYFQGNSAPDKSGLPSDRFSAERTGGSVSTLTIQRTQQEDSAVYLCASSLDRKYEQYFGPGTRLTVT.

This rearrangement joins TRBV3-1 (or the pseudogene TRBV3-2) to TRBJ2-2; tentatively, D is TRBD1 (7 bases). V was pared by 3 bases and J by 5 bases, with 28 bases between. This CDR3 has 20 amino acids. Germline V lookup: CDR1 LGHDT, CDR2 YNNKEL (reference sequence). This CDR3 is CASSHPQYLRDSVRTGELFF. In DNA, the CDR3 is TGTGCCAGCAGCCATCCCCAGTACTTGCGGGACAGTGTTCGAACCGGGGAGCTGTTTTTT.

The V gene is TRBV23-1, the J gene TRBJ1-1; D is uncertain. TRBV23-1 is an ORF for which the function is uncertain. The CDR3 has 14 amino acids. Trimming took off 1 base at V and 8 bases at J, with 14 bases between the two ends. The CDR3 bases are TGCGCCAGCAGTCAATTTTCATGGGCAGTAGAAGCTTTCTTT. Translation: CASSQFSWAVEAFF.

The chain uses TRBV6-5 and TRBJ1-2; TRBD1 matches 9 bases. V lost 5 bases, J lost 7 bases, and 8 bases stayed unmatched. Germline-derived CDR1 and CDR2 are MNHEY and SVGAGI. The CDR3 totals 14 residues. CDR3 nucleotide sequence: TGTGCCAGCAGTCGGACAGGGGAATCGGGTGGCTACACCTTC. Its translation is CASSRTGESGGYTF.

The chain employs TRBV12-5 and TRBJ1-2; D not certain. The germline V gene encodes CDR1 LGHNT and CDR2 FRNRAP. The CDR3 consists of 14 residues. Trimming cost V 5 bases and J 4 bases, with 14 bases left between them. The CDR3 spells CASGPPGRSYGYTF. In DNA form, the CDR3 reads TGTGCTAGTGGTCCCCCCGGACGGAGCTATGGCTACACCTTC.

In this sample, this clone turned up a few times. The chain carries TRBV11-2 and TRBJ2-7, with TRBD1 identical over 10 bases. Trimming at V came to 5 bases and at J to 0 bases, leaving 13 bases not matched to a gene. This CDR3 spans 18 amino acids. Germline V gene lookup returns CDR1 SGHAT and CDR2 FQNNGV. CDR3 in amino acids: CASSPRVGDRGFSYEQYF. CDR3 nucleotide sequence: TGTGCCAGCAGCCCCCGGGTCGGGGACAGGGGATTCTCCTACGAGCAGTACTTC.

With respect to this clone: The identical CDR3 is also encoded by other nucleotide sequences in the sample. The rearrangement joins TRBV12-5 to TRBJ1-5, with a possible D match to TRBD1 (6 bases). The V end was cut by 4 bases, the J end by 4 bases, with 11 bases between. Germline V lookup: CDR1 LGHNT, CDR2 FRNRAP. The CDR3 covers 14 residues. CDR3 in DNA: TGTGCTAGTGGTTCCCAGGGGTCTAATCAGCCCCAGCATTTT. This encodes CASGSQGSNQPQHF. Using reference TRBV12-5 and TRBJ1-5 for the parts outside the CDR3, the full variable domain is DARVTQTPRHKVTEMGQEVTMRCQPILGHNTVFWYRQTMMQGLELLAYFRNRAPLDDSGMPKDRFSAEMPDATLATLKIQPSEPRDSAVYFCASGSQGSNQPQHFGDGTRLSIL.

The chain combines TRBV10-1 with TRBJ1-2, with D tentatively TRBD1 (6 bases). Germline assignment: CDR1 WNHNN and CDR2 SYGVQD (reference sequence). CDR3 length: 13 amino acids. V lost 5 bases to trimming and J lost 8 bases, with 15 bases between them. The CDR3 DNA sequence: TGCGCCAGCAGTCCAAACAGGGTCGGCGGCTACACCTTC. As protein: CASSPNRVGGYTF.

This clone was observed once. The V gene is TRBV18, the J gene TRBJ2-2; D is unclear. Per germline, CDR1 KGHSH and CDR2 LQKENI. The ends were cut back, 3 bases at V and 6 bases at J, with 8 bases in the middle. The CDR3 length is 13 residues. CDR3 loop: CASSPPSAGELFF. CDR3 DNA sequence: TGTGCCAGCTCACCCCCCTCCGCCGGGGAGCTGTTTTTT. The full variable domain, with the rest looked up from reference TRBV18 and TRBJ2-2, is NAGVMQNPRHLVRRRGQEARLRCSPMKGHSHVYWYRQLPEEGLKFMVYLQKENIIDESGMPKERFSAEFPKEGPSILRIQQVVRGDSAAYFCASSPPSAGELFFGEGSRLTVL.

The V call is TRBV5-6, the J call TRBJ2-1; 7 nucleotides match TRBD1. The V and J ends lost 7 bases and 7 bases, in that order; junction bases with no gene match: 11. CDR1 and CDR2 (germline): SGHDT, YYEEEE. The CDR3 spans 14 residues. The CDR3 DNA reads TGTGCCAGCGGTCTAACAGGGGCCATGAATGAGCAGTTCTTC. Amino acids: CASGLTGAMNEQFF. Supplemented by reference TRBV5-6 and TRBJ2-1, the full variable domain reads DAGVTQSPTHLIKTRGQQVTLRCSPKSGHDTVSWYQQALGQGPQFIFQYYEEEERQRGNFPDRFSGHQFPNYSSELNVNALLLGDSALYLCASGLTGAMNEQFFGPGTRLTVL.

The chain links TRBV12-3 or TRBV12-4 to TRBJ1-2; D is unresolved. V was cut by 6 bases and J by 4 bases, with 12 bases left in between. The CDR3 covers 13 residues. DNA of the CDR3: TGTGCCAGCAGCCCTCGGGTCCTCTATGGCTACACCTTC. It translates to CASSPRVLYGYTF.

V usage is TRBV6-5 and J usage is TRBJ1-3, with D possibly being TRBD1 (5 bases). This CDR3 is built from 16 residues. V dropped 3 bases and J dropped 0 bases, with 12 bases sitting between them. Looked up from germline, CDR1 is MNHEY and CDR2 is SVGAGI. The DNA for the CDR3 is TGTGCCAGCAGTTATTCCAGGGTTTACTCTGGAAACACCATATATTTT. Encoded protein: CASSYSRVYSGNTIYF.

The rearrangement uses TRBV6-5 and TRBJ2-7; a weak D match, TRBD2 (6 bases). The CDR3 has 13 residues. V lost 3 bases and J 3 bases, leaving 9 bases between the germline ends. From germline, CDR1 is MNHEY and CDR2 SVGAGI. The CDR3 sequence: CASSYGGNYEQYF. The CDR3 DNA is TGTGCCAGCAGTTATGGAGGGAACTACGAGCAGTACTTC.

The chain uses TRBV5-6 and TRBJ1-2; no clear D gene. V was shortened by 1 base and J by 6 bases, with 13 bases between the two germline ends. From germline, CDR1 is SGHDT and CDR2 YYEEEE. This CDR3 has 14 amino acids. The CDR3 reads CASSLSGFSHGYTF. The CDR3 region has the DNA TGTGCCAGCAGCTTGTCGGGGTTCTCCCATGGCTACACCTTC.

The chain employs TRBV5-6 and TRBJ2-7; D is uncertain. The CDR3 length is 14 residues. Germline V gene data show CDR1 as SGHDT and CDR2 as YYEEEE. Trimming stripped 0 bases from V and 5 bases from J, with 12 bases between. The CDR3 DNA follows: TGTGCCAGCAGCTTGGCCGGGTACCCCAACGAGCAGTACTTC. The encoded protein is CASSLAGYPNEQYF.

This sequence joins TRBV9 and TRBJ1-6; D call uncertain. This CDR3 contains 17 residues. Trimming cost V 4 bases and J 2 bases, with 16 bases left between them. Germline CDR1 is SGDLS and CDR2 is YYNGEE. The CDR3 region is CASSLTPESTYNSPLHF. DNA of the CDR3: TGTGCCAGCAGCTTAACCCCAGAGAGCACCTATAATTCACCCCTCCACTTT.

The chain uses TRBV5-4 and TRBJ2-1, with TRBD2 as a possible D gene (6 bases). This CDR3 comprises 13 residues. V was trimmed by 7 bases and J by 8 bases, leaving 16 bases between them. Germline values: CDR1 SGHNT, CDR2 YYREEE (reference sequence). The CDR3 DNA is TGTGCCAGCGGGACTCCACCGACTTATGAGCAGTTCTTC. This translates into CASGTPPTYEQFF.

This chain uses TRBV7-2 with TRBJ1-1, with D possibly TRBD1 on 5 matching bases. CDR3 length: 15 amino acids. CDR1 is SGHTA and CDR2 is FQGNSA in the germline V gene. Trimming removed 1 base from V and 5 bases from J, with 14 bases in between. This CDR3 reads CASSLDQGGGTEAFF. CDR3 nucleotides: TGTGCCAGCAGCTTAGATCAGGGTGGAGGTACTGAAGCTTTCTTT.